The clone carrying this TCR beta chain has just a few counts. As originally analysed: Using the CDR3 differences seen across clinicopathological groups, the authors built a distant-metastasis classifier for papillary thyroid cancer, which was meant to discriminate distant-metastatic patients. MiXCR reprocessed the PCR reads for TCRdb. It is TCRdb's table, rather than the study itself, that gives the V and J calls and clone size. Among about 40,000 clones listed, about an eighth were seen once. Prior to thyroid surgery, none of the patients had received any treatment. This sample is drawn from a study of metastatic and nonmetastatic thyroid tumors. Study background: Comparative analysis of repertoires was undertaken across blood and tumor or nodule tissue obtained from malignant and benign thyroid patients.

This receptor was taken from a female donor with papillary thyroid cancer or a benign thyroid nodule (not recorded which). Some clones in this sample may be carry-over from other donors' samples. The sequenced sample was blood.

Written as DNA, the CDR3 is TGTGCCAGTAGGGTGACGGGGAACACTGAAGCTTTCTTT. It yields the protein CASRVTGNTEAFF. The rearrangement uses TRBV19 and TRBJ1-1; D is undetermined. The V gene lost 6 bases and the J gene lost 1 base, with 9 bases spanning the gap. Germline V CDR1 and CDR2: LNHDA, SQIVND (reference sequence). This CDR3 spans 13 amino acids.